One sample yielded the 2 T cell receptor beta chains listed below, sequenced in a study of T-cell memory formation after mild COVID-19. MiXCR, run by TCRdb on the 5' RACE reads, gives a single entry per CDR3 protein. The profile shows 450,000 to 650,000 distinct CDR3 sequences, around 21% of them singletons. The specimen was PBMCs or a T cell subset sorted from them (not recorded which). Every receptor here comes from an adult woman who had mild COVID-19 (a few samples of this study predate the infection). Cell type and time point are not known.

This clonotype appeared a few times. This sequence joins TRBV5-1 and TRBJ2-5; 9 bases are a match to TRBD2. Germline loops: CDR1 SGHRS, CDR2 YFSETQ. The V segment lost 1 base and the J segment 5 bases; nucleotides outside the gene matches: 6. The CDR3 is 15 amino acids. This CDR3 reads CASSLRAGGEETQYF. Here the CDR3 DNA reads TGCGCCAGCAGCTTGAGAGCGGGGGGCGAGGAGACCCAGTACTTC.

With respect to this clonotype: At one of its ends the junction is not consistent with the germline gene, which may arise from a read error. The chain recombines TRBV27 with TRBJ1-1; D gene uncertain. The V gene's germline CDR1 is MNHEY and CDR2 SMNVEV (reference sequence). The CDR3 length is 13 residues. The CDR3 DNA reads TGTGCCATCAGTTATAAGCGGAACACTGAAGCTTTCTTT. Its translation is CAISYKRNTEAFF.